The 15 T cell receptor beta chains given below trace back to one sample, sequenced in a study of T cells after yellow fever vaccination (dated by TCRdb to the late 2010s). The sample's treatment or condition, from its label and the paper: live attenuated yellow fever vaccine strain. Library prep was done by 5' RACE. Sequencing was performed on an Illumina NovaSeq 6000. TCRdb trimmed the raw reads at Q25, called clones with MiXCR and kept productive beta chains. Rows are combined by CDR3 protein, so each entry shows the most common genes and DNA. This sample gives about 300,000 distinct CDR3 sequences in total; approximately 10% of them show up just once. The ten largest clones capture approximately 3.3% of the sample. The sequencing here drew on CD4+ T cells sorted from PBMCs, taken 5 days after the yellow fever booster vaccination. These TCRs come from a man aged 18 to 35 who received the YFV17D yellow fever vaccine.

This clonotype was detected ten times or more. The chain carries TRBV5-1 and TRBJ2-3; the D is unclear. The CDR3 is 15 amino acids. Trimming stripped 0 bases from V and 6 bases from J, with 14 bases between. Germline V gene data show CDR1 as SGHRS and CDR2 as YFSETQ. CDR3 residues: CASSLASVLRDTQYF. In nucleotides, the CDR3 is TGCGCCAGCAGCTTGGCCTCCGTCCTGCGGGATACGCAGTATTTT.

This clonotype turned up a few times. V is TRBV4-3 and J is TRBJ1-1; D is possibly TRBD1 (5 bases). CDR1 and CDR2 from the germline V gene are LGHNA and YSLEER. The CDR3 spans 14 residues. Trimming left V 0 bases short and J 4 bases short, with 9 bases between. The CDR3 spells CASSQEKGLTEAFF. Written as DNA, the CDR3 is TGCGCCAGCAGCCAAGAAAAGGGGCTCACTGAAGCTTTCTTT.

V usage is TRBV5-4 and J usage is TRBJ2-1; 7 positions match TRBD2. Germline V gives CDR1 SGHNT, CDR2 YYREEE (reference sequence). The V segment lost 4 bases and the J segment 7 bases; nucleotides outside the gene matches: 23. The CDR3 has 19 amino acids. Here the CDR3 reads CASSQKFGLGMLNSNEQFF. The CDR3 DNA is TGTGCCAGCAGCCAAAAATTTGGACTAGGGATGTTAAACTCAAATGAGCAGTTCTTC.

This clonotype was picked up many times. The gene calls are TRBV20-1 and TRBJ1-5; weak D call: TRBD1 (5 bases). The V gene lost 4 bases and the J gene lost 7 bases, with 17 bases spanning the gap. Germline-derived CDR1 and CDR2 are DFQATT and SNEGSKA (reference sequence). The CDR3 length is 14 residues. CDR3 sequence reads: CSATSGGGQQPQHF. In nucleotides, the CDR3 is TGCAGTGCTACCTCTGGAGGAGGACAACAGCCCCAGCATTTT.

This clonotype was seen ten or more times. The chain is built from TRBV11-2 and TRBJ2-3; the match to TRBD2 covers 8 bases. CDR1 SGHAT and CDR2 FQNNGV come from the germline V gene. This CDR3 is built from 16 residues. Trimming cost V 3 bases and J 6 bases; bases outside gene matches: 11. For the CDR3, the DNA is TGTGCCAGCAGCTTCCTACTAGCGGCCCCGGGGGATACGCAGTATTTT. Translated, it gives CASSFLLAAPGDTQYF.

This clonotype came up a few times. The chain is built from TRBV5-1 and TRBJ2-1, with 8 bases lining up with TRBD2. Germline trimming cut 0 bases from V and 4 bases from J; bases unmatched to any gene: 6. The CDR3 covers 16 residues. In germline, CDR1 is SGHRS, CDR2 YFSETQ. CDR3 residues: CASSLAPGLDYNEQFF. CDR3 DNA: TGCGCCAGCAGCTTGGCCCCGGGACTAGATTACAATGAGCAGTTCTTC.

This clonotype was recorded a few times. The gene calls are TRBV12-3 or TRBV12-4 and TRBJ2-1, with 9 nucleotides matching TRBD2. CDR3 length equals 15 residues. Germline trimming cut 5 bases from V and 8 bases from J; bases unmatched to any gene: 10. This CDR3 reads CASSPFAGGVYEQFF. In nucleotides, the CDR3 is TGTGCCAGCAGTCCCTTCGCGGGGGGGGTCTATGAGCAGTTCTTC.

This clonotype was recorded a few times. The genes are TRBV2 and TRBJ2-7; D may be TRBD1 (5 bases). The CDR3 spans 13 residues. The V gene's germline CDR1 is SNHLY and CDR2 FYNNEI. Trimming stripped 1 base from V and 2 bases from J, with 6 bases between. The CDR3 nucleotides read TGTGCCAGCAGTGAAGGACAGACCTACGAGCAGTACTTC. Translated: CASSEGQTYEQYF.

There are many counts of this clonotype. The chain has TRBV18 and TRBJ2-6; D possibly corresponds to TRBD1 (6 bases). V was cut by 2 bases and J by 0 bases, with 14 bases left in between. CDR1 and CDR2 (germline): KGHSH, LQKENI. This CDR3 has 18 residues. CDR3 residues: CASSPSGQRISGANVLTF. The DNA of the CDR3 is TGTGCCAGCTCACCATCGGGACAACGGATCTCTGGGGCCAACGTCCTGACTTTC.

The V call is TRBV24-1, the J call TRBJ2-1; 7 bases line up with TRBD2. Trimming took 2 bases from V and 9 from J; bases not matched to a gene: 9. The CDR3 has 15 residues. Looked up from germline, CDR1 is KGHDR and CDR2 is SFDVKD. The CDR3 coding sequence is TGTGCCACCAGTGATTCCCGCGGGGGTCGCCCTGAGCAGTTCTTC. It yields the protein CATSDSRGGRPEQFF.

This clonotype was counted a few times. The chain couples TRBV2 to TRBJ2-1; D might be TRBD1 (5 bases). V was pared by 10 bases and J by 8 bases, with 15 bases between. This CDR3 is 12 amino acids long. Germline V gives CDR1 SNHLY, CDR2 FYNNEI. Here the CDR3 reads CATGPTPHEQFF. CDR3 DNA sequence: TGTGCCACAGGGCCCACCCCCCATGAGCAGTTCTTC.

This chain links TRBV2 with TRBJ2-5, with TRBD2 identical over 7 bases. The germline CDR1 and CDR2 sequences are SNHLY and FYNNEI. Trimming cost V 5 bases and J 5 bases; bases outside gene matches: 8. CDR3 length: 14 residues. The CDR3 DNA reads TGTGCCAGCAGTACGGGCGGGGGATCGGAGACCCAGTACTTC. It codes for CASSTGGGSETQYF.

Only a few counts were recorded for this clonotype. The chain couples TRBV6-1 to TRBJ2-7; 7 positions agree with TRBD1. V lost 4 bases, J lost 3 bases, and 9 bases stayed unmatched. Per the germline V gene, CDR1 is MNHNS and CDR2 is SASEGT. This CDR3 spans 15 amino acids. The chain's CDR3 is CASSGYRDRGYEQYF. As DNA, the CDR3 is TGTGCCAGCAGTGGGTACCGGGACAGAGGCTACGAGCAGTACTTC.

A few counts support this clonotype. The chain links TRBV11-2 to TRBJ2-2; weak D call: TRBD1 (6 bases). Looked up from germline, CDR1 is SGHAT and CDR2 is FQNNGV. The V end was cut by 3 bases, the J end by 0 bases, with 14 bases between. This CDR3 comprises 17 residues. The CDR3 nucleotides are TGTGCCAGCAGCTTCGCCCCGGGACACCCGAACACCGGGGAGCTGTTTTTT. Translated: CASSFAPGHPNTGELFF.

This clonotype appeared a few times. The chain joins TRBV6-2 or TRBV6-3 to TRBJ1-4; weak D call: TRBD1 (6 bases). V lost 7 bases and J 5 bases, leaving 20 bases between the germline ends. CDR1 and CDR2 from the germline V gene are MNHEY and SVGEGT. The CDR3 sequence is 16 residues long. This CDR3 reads CASTPSPGQKNEKLFF. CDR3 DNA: TGTGCCAGCACCCCGAGCCCCGGACAGAAGAATGAAAAACTGTTTTTT.